The 5 T cell receptor beta chains given below trace back to one sample, sequenced in a study of T cells in Graves' hyperthyroidism and ophthalmopathy. Amplified TCR beta CDR3 regions derived from RNA transcripts. TCR CDR3 underwent first-round RT-PCR with the HTBI primer set. Via MiXCR, TCRdb re-called the multiplex PCR reads, giving one row per CDR3 protein. The sample has around 110,000 distinct CDR3 sequences, 15% to 20% seen once. The material sequenced was blood. The receptors come from a woman between 50 and 59 years old with Graves' hyperthyroidism.

In its sample, this clonotype was seen many times. The chain joins TRBV12-3 or TRBV12-4 to TRBJ2-5; D call uncertain. V lost 1 base and J 1 base, leaving 10 bases between the germline ends. The length of the CDR3 is 15 residues. Here the CDR3 reads CASSLGGLSQETQYF. CDR3 nucleotide sequence: TGTGCCAGCAGTTTAGGGGGATTAAGCCAAGAGACCCAGTACTTC.

This clonotype was observed many times. J is TRBJ2-2 and V is TRBV2; 10 nucleotides align to TRBD2. Germline values: CDR1 SNHLY, CDR2 FYNNEI. The trim removed 2 bases at V and 5 bases at J, leaving 8 bases unmatched. This CDR3 is built from 17 residues. The CDR3 reads CASSEILAGALTGELFF. The CDR3 DNA is TGTGCCAGCAGTGAAATCCTAGCGGGGGCTTTGACCGGGGAGCTGTTTTTT.

This clonotype was observed many times. The chain has TRBV20-1 and TRBJ1-2, with 11 nucleotides matching TRBD1. This CDR3 region has 15 residues. The germline CDR1 and CDR2 sequences are DFQATT and SNEGSKA (reference sequence). Germline trimming cut 5 bases from V and 6 bases from J; bases unmatched to any gene: 11. DNA for the CDR3: TGCAGTGCTTTCTCCTCGGACAGGGGGCGAGATGGCTACACCTTC. Translating gives CSAFSSDRGRDGYTF.

The sample holds many counts of this clonotype. The chain is built from TRBV4-2 and TRBJ1-2; tentative D call: TRBD1 (6 bases). The CDR3 covers 17 residues. The V gene lost 4 bases and the J gene lost 3 bases, with 21 bases spanning the gap. Germline values: CDR1 LGHNA, CDR2 YNFKEQ. The CDR3 reads CASSRFTGPGADYGYTF. CDR3 sequence (DNA): TGTGCCAGCAGCCGATTCACCGGACCAGGGGCGGACTATGGCTACACCTTC.

At least ten counts were recorded for this clonotype. The chain employs TRBV6-1 and TRBJ2-1; D remains unclear. V shed 5 bases and J shed 8 bases, with 19 bases lying between them. Germline V gives CDR1 MNHNS, CDR2 SASEGT. This CDR3 is 15 amino acids long. CDR3 bases: TGTGCCAGCAGTCCCTCTGGGCCAGCATTGGATGAGCAGTTCTTC. Its protein product is CASSPSGPALDEQFF.